One sample yielded the 29 T cell receptor beta chains listed below, sequenced in a study of cytomegalovirus exposure and HLA in healthy donors. Produced via immunoSEQ multiplex PCR; TCRdb's table is partial and in-frame only. The profile covers 65,000 to 70,000 clones, with about 89% appearing a single time and 2.5% to 4% taken by the ten largest. The sequenced sample was PBMCs. The receptors stem from a man between 18 and 29 years old in good health and CMV-seronegative.

The V and J genes are TRBV5-1 and TRBJ2-1, with D possibly being TRBD2 (5 bases). Trimming took off 6 bases at V and 4 bases at J, with 23 bases between the two ends. This CDR3 is built from 17 residues. Germline values: CDR1 SGHRS, CDR2 YFSETQ. Here the CDR3 reads CASTRTPAGTEYNEQFF. For the CDR3, the DNA is TGCGCCAGCACCCGCACCCCCGCGGGCACGGAGTACAATGAGCAGTTCTTC.

CDR3 bases: TGCAGCGTTGAAGTGGAGACGGGTACGCAGTATTTT. Protein sequence: CSVEVETGTQYF. The chain links TRBV29-1 to TRBJ2-3; D uncertain. The CDR3 has 12 amino acids. Germline CDR1 and CDR2: SQVTM and ANQGSEA. V was pared by 1 base and J by 8 bases, with 10 bases between.

The J gene is TRBJ2-7, the V gene TRBV27, with TRBD2 matching over 11 bases. The V gene end was trimmed by 3 bases and the J gene end by 0 bases; junction bases not matched to a gene: 10. There are 18 residues in the CDR3. Germline lookup yields CDR1 MNHEY and CDR2 SMNVEV (reference sequence). The CDR3 region is CASSFKLAGASYSYEQYF. As DNA, the CDR3 is TGTGCCAGCAGTTTTAAACTAGCGGGAGCGTCGTACTCCTACGAGCAGTACTTC.

The rearrangement joins TRBV6-5 to TRBJ1-2; D not certain. Germline V gene lookup returns CDR1 MNHEY and CDR2 SVGAGI. CDR3 length: 14 residues. The V gene lost 0 bases and the J gene lost 8 bases, with 13 bases spanning the gap. This CDR3 is CASSYSIREGGYTF. CDR3 in DNA: TGTGCCAGCAGTTACTCGATCCGAGAGGGAGGCTACACCTTC.

The chain recombines TRBV29-1 with TRBJ1-1; D is unresolved. Germline loops: CDR1 SQVTM, CDR2 ANQGSEA. This CDR3 region has 11 residues. V was clipped by 7 bases and J by 7 bases, with 13 bases between them. CDR3 bases: TGCAGCGCACTCTTACGGGGTGAAGCTTTCTTT. It translates to CSALLRGEAFF.

The chain recombines TRBV7-9 with TRBJ2-7; 8 bases agree with TRBD2. Germline CDR1 SEHNR, CDR2 FQNEAQ (reference sequence). The J segment lost 4 bases and the V segment lost 1 base, leaving 15 bases of the junction unmatched. This CDR3 is 18 amino acids long. The CDR3 sequence: CASSLDRVAGSPSYEQYF. The CDR3 coding sequence is TGTGCCAGCAGCTTAGACAGGGTAGCGGGGTCCCCCTCTTACGAGCAGTACTTC.

This clone was observed once. The rearrangement links TRBV15 to TRBJ1-1; 9 bases fit TRBD1. The CDR3 length is 16 residues. CDR1 is LNHNV and CDR2 is YYDKDF in the germline V gene (reference sequence). The trim removed 0 bases at V and 10 bases at J, leaving 12 bases unmatched. CDR3 DNA sequence: TGTGCCACCAGCAGAGAAGAACAGGGGGCGCAGAGTAGAGCTTTCTTT. This codes for CATSREEQGAQSRAFF.

V and J are TRBV5-1 and TRBJ1-5, with a weak D call TRBD1 (6 bases). The ends were cut back, 0 bases at V and 7 bases at J, with 14 bases in the middle. CDR3 size: 15 residues. Germline loops: CDR1 SGHRS, CDR2 YFSETQ. For the CDR3, the DNA is TGCGCCAGCAGCTTGGGTTTGGGGGCAGGCCAGCCCCAGCATTTT. Translating gives CASSLGLGAGQPQHF. Full variable domain (outside the CDR3, taken from reference TRBV5-1 and TRBJ1-5): KAGVTQTPRYLIKTRGQQVTLSCSPISGHRSVSWYQQTPGQGLQFLFEYFSETQRNKGNFPGRFSGRQFSNSRSEMNVSTLELGDSALYLCASSLGLGAGQPQHFGDGTRLSIL.

This clone was observed a single time. The J gene is TRBJ1-1, the V gene TRBV28, with D uncertain. The CDR3 has 18 amino acids. V lost 4 bases and J 9 bases, leaving 30 bases between the germline ends. Germline V gene lookup returns CDR1 MDHEN and CDR2 SYDVKM. The CDR3: CASSYLQGRGVGYLKAFF. Here the CDR3 DNA reads TGTGCCAGCAGTTATCTTCAAGGGCGCGGGGTAGGCTACCTGAAAGCTTTCTTT.

This chain links TRBV5-6 with TRBJ2-3, with 9 bases aligning to TRBD2. V lost 0 bases, J lost 2 bases, and 4 bases stayed unmatched. CDR3 length: 16 residues. The germline V gene encodes CDR1 SGHDT and CDR2 YYEEEE. CDR3 sequence reads: CASSLGLAAHTDTQYF. The CDR3 DNA reads TGTGCCAGCAGCTTGGGACTAGCGGCTCACACAGATACGCAGTATTTT.

The chain joins TRBV2 to TRBJ2-7, with 8 bases fitting TRBD1. Trimming removed 4 bases from V and 0 bases from J; junction bases left unmatched: 2. This CDR3 is 14 amino acids long. Germline CDR1 is SNHLY and CDR2 is FYNNEI. CDR3 in DNA: TGTGCCAGCAGTGGACAGGGGAGCTCCTACGAGCAGTACTTC. It encodes CASSGQGSSYEQYF.

This clone was recorded once. The chain recombines TRBV2 with TRBJ2-7; D ambiguous. The CDR3 extends over 14 amino acids. The germline V gene has CDR1 SNHLY and CDR2 FYNNEI. Trimming removed 1 base at V and 3 bases at J, with 10 bases between. CDR3 in amino acids: CASSEGSQVYEQYF. The CDR3 region has the DNA TGTGCCAGCAGTGAAGGGTCACAAGTCTACGAGCAGTACTTC.

The chain joins TRBV7-2 to TRBJ2-7; D possibly corresponds to TRBD1 (5 bases). Trimming left V 5 bases short and J 3 bases short, with 11 bases between. The V gene's germline CDR1 is SGHTA and CDR2 FQGNSA. The length of the CDR3 is 13 residues. The CDR3 reads CASSLPGYYEQYF. For the CDR3, the DNA is TGTGCCAGCAGCCTCCCAGGGTACTACGAGCAGTACTTC.

The chain is built from TRBV5-1 and TRBJ2-1, with 7 positions matching TRBD2. Germline CDR1 reads SGHRS; CDR2 reads YFSETQ. V was clipped by 0 bases and J by 9 bases; unmatched bases: 9. The CDR3 is made up of 15 amino acids. CDR3 bases: TGCGCCAGCAGCTTGGAGGCGGGGAGGGCCGGTGAGCAGTTCTTC. Amino acid sequence: CASSLEAGRAGEQFF. The full variable domain, completed using reference TRBV5-1 and TRBJ2-1, is KAGVTQTPRYLIKTRGQQVTLSCSPISGHRSVSWYQQTPGQGLQFLFEYFSETQRNKGNFPGRFSGRQFSNSRSEMNVSTLELGDSALYLCASSLEAGRAGEQFFGPGTRLTVL.

The CDR3 loop reads CASSRTSGLATQWYEQYF. The CDR3 DNA sequence: TGTGCCAGCAGCCGGACCTCCGGACTAGCCACGCAGTGGTACGAGCAGTACTTC. The rearrangement uses TRBV11-2 and TRBJ2-7; 8 nucleotides align to TRBD2. This CDR3 region has 18 residues. Germline V gene lookup returns CDR1 SGHAT and CDR2 FQNNGV. J was trimmed by 4 bases and V by 5 bases; bases with no gene match: 19.

The rearrangement links TRBV28 to TRBJ2-2, with 9 bases lining up with TRBD1. V lost 7 bases to trimming and J lost 4 bases; unmatched junction nucleotides: 10. The length of the CDR3 is 16 residues. CDR1 and CDR2 from the germline V gene are MDHEN and SYDVKM. The DNA for the CDR3 is TGTGCCAGCACCCAGTTGGAGACAGGGGGCACCGGGGAGCTGTTTTTT. Translated: CASTQLETGGTGELFF.

V is TRBV25-1 and J is TRBJ1-1; no clear D gene. The CDR3 loop spans 13 amino acids. V was pared by 3 bases and J by 2 bases, with 7 bases between. The germline CDR1 and CDR2 sequences are MGHDK and SYGVNS. CDR3 in amino acids: CASSDPGNTEAFF. The CDR3 DNA sequence: TGTGCCAGCAGTGATCCGGGAAACACTGAAGCTTTCTTT.

The CDR3 region is CASSFYRAYQPQHF. The CDR3 DNA is TGTGCCAGCAGTTTTTACAGGGCCTATCAGCCCCAGCATTTT. V usage is TRBV28 and J usage is TRBJ1-5; possibly TRBD1 for D (6 bases). The CDR3 is 14 amino acids. Looked up from germline, CDR1 is MDHEN and CDR2 is SYDVKM. V lost 3 bases and J 5 bases, leaving 11 bases between the germline ends. The variable domain in full, with the rest retrieved from reference TRBV28 and TRBJ1-5, is DVKVTQSSRYLVKRTGEKVFLECVQDMDHENMFWYRQDPGLGLRLIYFSYDVKMKEKGDIPEGYSVSREKKERFSLILESASTNQTSMYLCASSFYRAYQPQHFGDGTRLSIL.

The chain employs TRBV28 and TRBJ2-7, with a possible D match to TRBD2 (6 bases). This CDR3 region has 14 residues. Trimming left V 7 bases short and J 1 base short, with 14 bases between. Germline assignment: CDR1 MDHEN and CDR2 SYDVKM. The CDR3 nucleotides read TGTGCCAGCACCTCCTTGGGGGGATCCTACGAGCAGTACTTC. Translated, it gives CASTSLGGSYEQYF.

The genes are TRBV12-5 and TRBJ1-2; 7 bases align to TRBD1. The CDR3 totals 14 residues. V was pared by 2 bases and J by 6 bases, with 6 bases of the junction left unmatched. Per the germline V gene, CDR1 is LGHNT and CDR2 is FRNRAP. In DNA form, the CDR3 reads TGTGCTAGTGGTTTGACTACAGGGGAAGATGGCTACACCTTC. Translation: CASGLTTGEDGYTF.

The chain combines TRBV29-1 with TRBJ2-2; 7 bases fit TRBD2. J gave up 4 bases and V 7 bases, and 27 bases lay outside the gene matches. This CDR3 is built from 20 residues. Germline assignment: CDR1 SQVTM and CDR2 ANQGSEA. DNA for the CDR3: TGCAGCGCTTACATTACCCGACGCGGGAGTTTTATAGGTAGCACCGGGGAGCTGTTTTTT. It yields the protein CSAYITRRGSFIGSTGELFF.

This clone was seen more than once but under ten times. The junction departs from the called germline gene at one end, perhaps through a read error. The CDR3 nucleotides are TGTGCTAGCAGCTCCCGGACAGCGAACACCGGGGAGCTGTTTTTT. Its translation is CASSSRTANTGELFF. The rearrangement uses TRBV7-7 and TRBJ2-2; TRBD1 might be the D (6 bases). Germline V gene lookup returns CDR1 SSHAT and CDR2 FNYEAQ (reference sequence). The CDR3 runs to 15 residues.

This chain connects TRBV29-1 to TRBJ2-4; maybe TRBD1 (6 bases). The CDR3 is made up of 15 amino acids. Deletions cut 5 bases from V and 9 bases from J, with 23 bases between. Germline lookup yields CDR1 SQVTM and CDR2 ANQGSEA. The CDR3 sequence is CSVNVDSFPPRIQYF. The CDR3, as DNA: TGCAGCGTTAACGTGGACAGCTTCCCCCCCCGCATTCAGTACTTC.

The gene calls are TRBV6-1 and TRBJ1-5, with D maybe TRBD1 (6 bases). From germline, CDR1 is MNHNS and CDR2 SASEGT. The V gene lost 6 bases and the J gene lost 3 bases, with 12 bases spanning the gap. The length of the CDR3 is 14 residues. CDR3 DNA sequence: TGTGCCAGCAGCCGAGGACAGCTCAATCAGCCCCAGCATTTT. Translating gives CASSRGQLNQPQHF.

The chain employs TRBV28 and TRBJ2-7; TRBD2 aligns across 8 bases. The V gene end was trimmed by 5 bases and the J gene end by 5 bases; junction bases not matched to a gene: 11. The CDR3 contains 15 residues. Germline V CDR1 and CDR2: MDHEN, SYDVKM. The CDR3 loop reads CASSEVSPAGDEQYF. In DNA form, the CDR3 reads TGTGCCAGCAGTGAAGTGAGCCCAGCGGGAGACGAGCAGTACTTC.

The chain couples TRBV11-3 to TRBJ2-6, with D perhaps TRBD2 (6 bases). Germline assignment: CDR1 SGHNT and CDR2 YENEEA. This CDR3 region has 20 residues. The ends were cut back, 5 bases at V and 0 bases at J, with 23 bases in the middle. The CDR3 nucleotides read TGTGCCAGCAGCCCGCGCGGGGTGCCTCTCCCTCTCTCTGGGGCCAACGTCCTGACTTTC. Amino acid sequence: CASSPRGVPLPLSGANVLTF.

The chain is built from TRBV5-1 and TRBJ2-1; possibly TRBD1 for D (5 bases). Germline CDR1 SGHRS, CDR2 YFSETQ. Trimming took 0 bases from V and 0 from J, leaving 13 bases between them. There are 17 residues in the CDR3. The CDR3 loop reads CASSLGRQRISYNEQFF. The CDR3 bases are TGCGCCAGCAGCTTGGGTAGACAGAGAATCTCCTACAATGAGCAGTTCTTC.

A single count supports this clone. In the same sample, other DNA sequences code for this CDR3. The J gene is TRBJ2-2, the V gene TRBV6-4; D is perhaps TRBD2 (6 bases). V was clipped by 3 bases and J by 4 bases, with 9 bases between them. CDR3 size: 14 residues. CDR1 is MRHNA, CDR2 SNTAGT, per germline. CDR3 sequence (DNA): TGTGCCAGCAGTGAGGAGGGAAGCACCGGGGAGCTGTTTTTT. Translated, it gives CASSEEGSTGELFF.

The V gene is TRBV11-1, the J gene TRBJ2-7; 7 bases map to TRBD1. Looked up from germline, CDR1 is SGHAT and CDR2 is FQDESV (reference sequence). CDR3 length equals 14 residues. The V gene end was trimmed by 2 bases and the J gene end by 3 bases; junction bases not matched to a gene: 4. Here the CDR3 DNA reads TGTGCCAGCAGCTTAACCGGGACAGACTACGAGCAGTACTTC. Protein product: CASSLTGTDYEQYF.